This TCR beta chain was captured in a study of identical twins' blood T cells. Germline V gene lookup returns CDR1 SQVTM and CDR2 ANQGSEA. This CDR3 has 12 residues. The V end lost 6 bases, the J end lost 5 bases, and 13 bases lay between the germline ends. TCRdb processed the 5' RACE reads anew with MiXCR; each CDR3 protein has one entry. This sample has hundreds of thousands of distinct CDR3 sequences, with approximately 30% found just once. This chain uses TRBV29-1 with TRBJ1-1, with D tentatively TRBD1 (5 bases). The sequencing sample was made of PBMCs. This receptor was obtained from a woman between 18 and 50 years old in good health. This chain's CDR3 is CSVGGGPTEAFF. The CDR3, as DNA: TGCAGCGTGGGGGGGGGACCGACTGAAGCTTTCTTT.